The next 12 T cell receptor beta chains were all read from a single sample in a study of blood T cell repertoires in COVID-19. The protocol was immunoSEQ multiplex PCR, while the TCRdb copy is restricted to in-frame clones and leaves out a portion. The top ten clones hold over 0.7% of a sample with a few hundred thousand clones, 80% to 95% of them seen once. Sequencing was carried out using PBMCs or T cells enriched from blood (not recorded which). The source of these receptors is a middle-aged woman who had been exposed to COVID-19.

The rearrangement uses TRBV19 and TRBJ2-4; 10 nucleotides align to TRBD1. The V gene end was trimmed by 6 bases and the J gene end by 5 bases; junction bases not matched to a gene: 1. The CDR3 has 13 amino acids. Germline lookup yields CDR1 LNHDA and CDR2 SQIVND (reference sequence). CDR3 region: CASRGTGENIQYF. DNA of the CDR3: TGTGCCAGTAGGGGGACAGGGGAAAACATTCAGTACTTC.

This rearrangement joins TRBV7-9 to TRBJ2-2, with 8 positions matching TRBD1. V shed 5 bases, J shed 4 bases, and the junction held 9 bases outside the gene matches. Germline assignment: CDR1 SEHNR and CDR2 FQNEAQ (reference sequence). CDR3 length equals 16 residues. CDR3 region: CASSLTGVTGTGELFF. The CDR3 DNA reads TGTGCCAGCAGCCTGACAGGGGTTACGGGCACCGGGGAGCTGTTTTTT.

This chain uses TRBV12-5 with TRBJ1-1; 11 bases line up with TRBD1. This CDR3 comprises 14 residues. Losses at the gene ends were 5 bases for V and 7 bases for J; bases not matched to a gene: 6. Germline V gene sequence: CDR1 LGHNT, CDR2 FRNRAP. The CDR3 reads CASGAGQGAVEAFF. The CDR3, as DNA: TGTGCTAGTGGTGCCGGACAGGGGGCAGTTGAAGCTTTCTTT.

V gene TRBV6-1 combines with J gene TRBJ2-7; 12 positions agree with TRBD1. The trim removed 4 bases at V and 6 bases at J, leaving 13 bases unmatched. Germline-derived CDR1 and CDR2 are MNHNS and SASEGT. The CDR3 consists of 17 residues. The CDR3 loop reads CASSVQGQGAPWGEQYF. DNA for the CDR3: TGTGCCAGCAGTGTACAGGGACAGGGGGCGCCTTGGGGCGAGCAGTACTTC.

This clone showed up just once. The CDR3 bases are TGTGCCTGGAGCACTAGCGGGCCCCAGTTCTTC. It yields the protein CAWSTSGPQFF. This chain connects TRBV30 to TRBJ2-1; 9 nucleotides agree with TRBD2. The CDR3 has 11 amino acids. J gave up 13 bases and V 3 bases, and 4 bases lay outside the gene matches. CDR1 GTSNPN and CDR2 SVGIG come from the germline V gene (reference sequence).

The chain joins TRBV6-5 to TRBJ2-7; 11 bases map to TRBD2. Per the germline V gene, CDR1 is MNHEY and CDR2 is SVGAGI. The junction had 8 bases not matched to a gene; V was cut back by 0 bases and J by 7 bases. This CDR3 is built from 16 residues. CDR3 DNA: TGTGCCAGCAGTTACTCGTCTAGCGGGGGGAGCTGGGAGCAGTACTTC. Protein: CASSYSSSGGSWEQYF.

The count of this clone is one. The chain is built from TRBV18 and TRBJ1-3; D gene ambiguous. Trimming stripped 1 base from V and 0 bases from J, with 10 bases between. CDR1 is KGHSH and CDR2 is LQKENI in the germline V gene. This CDR3 is built from 16 residues. The CDR3 coding sequence is TGTGCCAGCTCACCACGGGTGGCGGACTCTGGAAACACCATATATTTT. It encodes CASSPRVADSGNTIYF.

V usage is TRBV12-1 and J usage is TRBJ1-2; TRBD1, as called in the table, went unchecked against the DNA. TRBV12-1 is marked as a pseudogene. The CDR3 is 14 residues long. The CDR3 is CARGIGQGLSGYTF. The CDR3 region has the DNA TGTGCCAGGGGAATTGGACAGGGGTTAAGTGGCTACACCTTC.

V usage is TRBV2 and J usage is TRBJ1-2, with D unresolved. Germline CDR1 SNHLY, CDR2 FYNNEI. V gave up 6 bases and J gave up 7 bases, with 15 bases separating them. There are 13 residues in the CDR3. This CDR3 is CASRVTRLSGYTF. In nucleotides, the CDR3 is TGTGCCAGCAGGGTGACACGGCTCTCTGGCTACACCTTC.

The chain employs TRBV7-6 and TRBJ2-7, with 7 bases identical to TRBD2. Germline assignment: CDR1 SGHVS and CDR2 FNYEAQ. The CDR3 totals 14 residues. The J segment lost 3 bases and the V segment lost 5 bases, leaving 7 bases of the junction unmatched. The CDR3 nucleotides are TGTGCCAGCAGCCTTAGCGGGCCAGGCTACGAGCAGTACTTC. Its translation: CASSLSGPGYEQYF.

This chain links TRBV5-1 with TRBJ1-1; tentative D call: TRBD1 (5 bases). Between the trimmed V and J ends, which lost 4 bases and 10 bases, there was a span of 23 bases. The CDR3 extends over 15 amino acids. Germline CDR1 and CDR2: SGHRS and YFSETQ. The CDR3 DNA reads TGCGCCAGCAGCGCGTCTGCAGGGATCATTAATGGAGCTTTCTTT. The encoded protein is CASSASAGIINGAFF.

V gene TRBV18 combines with J gene TRBJ1-3; D may be TRBD1 (6 bases). In germline, CDR1 is KGHSH, CDR2 LQKENI. V was pared by 3 bases and J by 2 bases, with 11 bases between. This CDR3 is 15 amino acids long. CDR3 DNA: TGTGCCAGCTCACCCGGCGGACAGCCTGGAAACACCATATATTTT. Its translation is CASSPGGQPGNTIYF. Combining the CDR3 with reference TRBV18 and TRBJ1-3 gives the whole variable domain NAGVMQNPRHLVRRRGQEARLRCSPMKGHSHVYWYRQLPEEGLKFMVYLQKENIIDESGMPKERFSAEFPKEGPSILRIQQVVRGDSAAYFCASSPGGQPGNTIYFGEGSWLTVV.